These 20 T cell receptor beta chains were sequenced from one sample in a study of control samples from healthy donors and cancer patients. The table came from immunoSEQ multiplex PCR; TCRdb's copy has only in-frame clones and leaves some out. This sample yields about 150,000 clones, of which about 94% are seen a single time; about 5.6% belongs to the top ten. The sequenced material came from blood. The source is a man aged 40-50 years in good health.

This chain joins TRBV7-9 and TRBJ1-2; 9 bases match TRBD1. This CDR3 contains 15 residues. CDR1 is SEHNR and CDR2 is FQNEAQ in the germline V gene (reference sequence). Trimming at V came to 5 bases and at J to 0 bases, leaving 4 bases not matched to a gene. CDR3 sequence (DNA): TGTGCCAGCAGCCTCGGACAGGGGCCTAACTATGGCTACACCTTC. Translated: CASSLGQGPNYGYTF.

The chain recombines TRBV14 with TRBJ2-1; TRBD2 matches at 8 bases. This CDR3 region has 15 residues. V shed 4 bases and J 8 bases; nucleotides not matched to a gene: 10. The germline CDR1 and CDR2 sequences are SGHDN and FVKESK. CDR3 DNA sequence: TGTGCCAGCAGCCCCCGGGGGGGTCCCCCCCATGAGCAGTTCTTC. Protein sequence: CASSPRGGPPHEQFF.

The chain recombines TRBV27 with TRBJ1-5, with D hard to call. The V gene lost 2 bases and the J gene lost 4 bases, with 9 bases spanning the gap. The germline CDR1 and CDR2 sequences are MNHEY and SMNVEV (reference sequence). The CDR3 runs 14 residues. This chain's CDR3 is CASSLNGRNQPQHF. The CDR3 DNA sequence: TGTGCCAGCAGTTTAAATGGGAGAAATCAGCCCCAGCATTTT.

The chain combines TRBV6-5 with TRBJ1-1; 8 positions agree with TRBD1. J was trimmed by 5 bases and V by 4 bases; bases with no gene match: 6. CDR3 size: 14 residues. The germline V gene has CDR1 MNHEY and CDR2 SVGAGI. CDR3 sequence reads: CASSSPGGLTEAFF. In nucleotides, the CDR3 is TGTGCCAGCAGTTCACCAGGGGGCTTAACTGAAGCTTTCTTT.

This clone was observed a handful of times. The chain links TRBV6-5 to TRBJ2-2; D perhaps matches TRBD1 (5 bases). The germline CDR1 and CDR2 sequences are MNHEY and SVGAGI. This CDR3 has 15 residues. Trimming removed 6 bases at V and 6 bases at J, with 17 bases between. The CDR3: CASRGLSGWAGELFF. DNA for the CDR3: TGTGCCAGCAGAGGCCTGTCAGGGTGGGCCGGGGAGCTGTTTTTT.

The chain is built from TRBV19 and TRBJ1-5; perhaps TRBD1 as D (5 bases). The CDR3 contains 17 residues. Germline assignment: CDR1 LNHDA and CDR2 SQIVND (reference sequence). V gave up 0 bases and J gave up 3 bases, with 15 bases separating them. The CDR3, as DNA: TGTGCCAGTAGTATAGATTGGAGGGGTAGTTACAATCAGCCCCAGCATTTT. It codes for CASSIDWRGSYNQPQHF.

The chain links TRBV18 to TRBJ1-1, with 7 bases matching TRBD1. CDR3 length: 15 amino acids. Germline CDR1 is KGHSH and CDR2 is LQKENI. V shed 3 bases, J shed 1 base, and the junction held 5 bases outside the gene matches. Here the CDR3 reads CASSPAHRGNTEAFF. The CDR3 nucleotides are TGTGCCAGCTCACCCGCTCACAGGGGGAACACTGAAGCTTTCTTT.

This chain uses TRBV10-3 with TRBJ1-1; 8 positions agree with TRBD1. This CDR3 is 15 amino acids long. In germline, CDR1 is ENHRY, CDR2 SYGVKD. V gave up 6 bases and J gave up 1 base; unmatched junction bases: 7. CDR3 sequence: CAIRPGQGGNTEAFF. CDR3 DNA sequence: TGTGCCATCAGACCTGGACAGGGAGGGAACACTGAAGCTTTCTTT.

The chain couples TRBV24-1 to TRBJ1-2; D call uncertain. There are 12 residues in the CDR3. CDR1 and CDR2 from the germline V gene are KGHDR and SFDVKD. Deletions cut 4 bases from V and 5 bases from J, with 7 bases between. In nucleotides, the CDR3 is TGTGCCACCAGTGACCCCCTTTATGGCTACACCTTC. Translated, it gives CATSDPLYGYTF.

The J gene is TRBJ1-2, the V gene TRBV6-6, with D perhaps matching TRBD1 (5 bases). Deletions cut 10 bases from V and 7 bases from J, with 19 bases between. Germline V gives CDR1 MNHNY, CDR2 SVGAGI (reference sequence). The CDR3 has 13 residues. CDR3 DNA sequence: TGTGCCACCCGCGGGGCCCAGGAGCGTGGCTACACCTTC. The encoded protein is CATRGAQERGYTF.

The chain has TRBV19 and TRBJ1-4, with D possibly TRBD1 on 6 matching bases. The V and J ends lost 4 bases and 0 bases respectively, with 12 bases between them. The CDR3 runs 16 residues. Per the germline V gene, CDR1 is LNHDA and CDR2 is SQIVND (reference sequence). CDR3 protein: CASSTGTRATNEKLFF. As DNA, the CDR3 is TGTGCCAGTAGTACCGGGACACGTGCAACTAATGAAAAACTGTTTTTT.

Concerning this clone: The germline gene is not matched at one end of the junction; a read error may be the cause. The chain has TRBV27 and TRBJ2-7; D ambiguous. The CDR3 spans 19 residues. The germline V gene has CDR1 MNHEY and CDR2 SMNVEV (reference sequence). CDR3 coding DNA: TGTGCCAGCAGTTCCCCCCGGTTTGGCGAGCCGCCACCTTACTACCAGCAGTACTTC. It specifies CASSSPRFGEPPPYYQQYF.

The rearrangement uses TRBV25-1 and TRBJ1-2; D remains unclear. V was shortened by 1 base and J by 5 bases, with 8 bases between the two germline ends. Germline CDR1 and CDR2: MGHDK and SYGVNS. The CDR3 runs to 13 residues. The CDR3 nucleotides are TGTGCCAGCAGTGAATCCGGGAGTTATGGCTACACCTTC. Translation: CASSESGSYGYTF.

This clone was found once. The rearrangement links TRBV5-4 to TRBJ1-2, with 9 positions matching TRBD1. In germline, CDR1 is SGHNT, CDR2 YYREEE (reference sequence). The CDR3 runs to 15 residues. The J segment lost 4 bases and the V segment lost 2 bases, leaving 6 bases of the junction unmatched. CDR3 sequence reads: CASSFPTGGGYGYTF. The CDR3 DNA reads TGTGCCAGCAGCTTTCCGACAGGGGGAGGCTATGGCTACACCTTC.

V usage is TRBV11-2 and J usage is TRBJ2-7; no clear D. The CDR3 covers 16 residues. CDR1 is SGHAT and CDR2 is FQNNGV in the germline V gene. The V end was cut by 5 bases, the J end by 0 bases, with 17 bases between. CDR3 sequence (DNA): TGTGCCAGCAGCCTTACTTTATCCGGCAACTCCTACGAGCAGTACTTC. Translating gives CASSLTLSGNSYEQYF.

This chain joins TRBV2 and TRBJ2-3; 10 bases map to TRBD2. The CDR3 loop spans 16 amino acids. Germline assignment: CDR1 SNHLY and CDR2 FYNNEI. After removal of 2 bases from V and 2 bases from J, the junction contained 4 bases not matched to a gene. CDR3 sequence: CASSEIGLAVTDTQYF. The CDR3 DNA sequence: TGTGCCAGCAGTGAAATAGGACTAGCGGTCACAGATACGCAGTATTTT.

The CDR3 protein is CAWSVNPPGHAEAFF. The CDR3 DNA sequence: TGTGCCTGGAGTGTAAATCCACCGGGACATGCTGAAGCTTTCTTT. This chain joins TRBV30 and TRBJ1-1, with a weak D call TRBD1 (6 bases). The CDR3 totals 15 residues. Trimming removed 0 bases from V and 6 bases from J, with 17 bases in between. CDR1 GTSNPN and CDR2 SVGIG come from the germline V gene (reference sequence).

V usage is TRBV7-2 and J usage is TRBJ1-4; the match to TRBD1 covers 10 bases. This CDR3 is built from 14 residues. The V segment lost 8 bases and the J segment 6 bases; nucleotides outside the gene matches: 6. Germline V lookup: CDR1 SGHTA, CDR2 FQGNSA. The CDR3 DNA is TGTGCCAGCTCCTTCGGGACAGGGGATGAAAAACTGTTTTTT. Translated: CASSFGTGDEKLFF.

The chain recombines TRBV5-1 with TRBJ2-2; D remains ambiguous. The germline V gene encodes CDR1 SGHRS and CDR2 YFSETQ. The germline V and J ends were trimmed by 5 bases and 1 base, with 21 bases remaining between them. The CDR3 has 18 amino acids. The CDR3 sequence is CASSRSVVLRGNTGELFF. The CDR3 DNA follows: TGCGCCAGCAGTAGATCCGTAGTACTACGAGGGAACACCGGGGAGCTGTTTTTT.

The chain couples TRBV13 to TRBJ2-1; 8 bases are shared with TRBD1. V shed 5 bases, J shed 5 bases, and the junction held 8 bases outside the gene matches. The CDR3 runs 15 residues. The germline CDR1 and CDR2 sequences are PRHDT and FYEKMQ (reference sequence). The CDR3 DNA follows: TGTGCCAGCAGCGCCCCGGGACAGGTTAACAATGAGCAGTTCTTC. It encodes CASSAPGQVNNEQFF. The entire variable domain, with the rest obtained from reference TRBV13 and TRBJ2-1, is as follows: AAGVIQSPRHLIKEKRETATLKCYPIPRHDTVYWYQQGPGQDPQFLISFYEKMQSDKGSIPDRFSAQQFSDYHSELNMSSLELGDSALYFCASSAPGQVNNEQFFGPGTRLTVL.